Reported below is one T cell receptor (beta chain). The germline CDR1 and CDR2 sequences are SGHAT and FQNNGV. The trim removed 5 bases at V and 4 bases at J, leaving 5 bases unmatched. The CDR3 sequence is 15 residues long. This entry is derived from a study of control samples from healthy donors and cancer patients. Method: immunoSEQ multiplex PCR; TCRdb's copy keeps in-frame clones and lacks some. The sample has around 170,000 clones; 80% to 95% are singletons. The sample consisted of blood. The sequence came from a woman in her 30s in good health. The chain recombines TRBV11-2 with TRBJ2-5; 12 bases are a match to TRBD2. CDR3: CASSLGLAGRETQYF. DNA for the CDR3: TGTGCCAGCAGCCTCGGACTAGCGGGGAGAGAGACCCAGTACTTC.